This T cell receptor (beta chain) was identified during a study of OX40 agonist ivuxolimab in advanced cancers. Background on the study: Among those enrolled, mean age was roughly 55 years (range roughly 23 to 79) and 75% to 90% were male. Partial responses, seen in three patients, involved one hepatocellular carcinoma and two cutaneous melanomas. General study points: Among some nonresponders, normalized T-cell clonal expansion was also low.

With respect to this clone: Its antigen is not known.

V lost 6 bases to trimming and J lost 7 bases, with 12 bases between them. Looked up from germline, CDR1 is SQVTM and CDR2 is ANQGSEA. This CDR3 spans 12 amino acids. TCRdb's copy holds only in-frame clones and misses some; the assay was immunoSEQ multiplex PCR. This table has fewer than 80,000 clones, 80% to 90% appearing once. The chain carries TRBV29-1 and TRBJ2-2; D may correspond to TRBD1 or TRBD2 (5 bases each). This clonotype originated in an adult with an advanced solid tumor such as melanoma, head and neck, liver or kidney cancer. This sample comprised CD4+ or CD8+ T cells sorted from blood, obtained in a trial of the OX40 agonist ivuxolimab. The CDR3 bases are TGCAGCGTGGGGCACCGGGGCGGGGAGCTGTTTTTT. Translating gives CSVGHRGGELFF.